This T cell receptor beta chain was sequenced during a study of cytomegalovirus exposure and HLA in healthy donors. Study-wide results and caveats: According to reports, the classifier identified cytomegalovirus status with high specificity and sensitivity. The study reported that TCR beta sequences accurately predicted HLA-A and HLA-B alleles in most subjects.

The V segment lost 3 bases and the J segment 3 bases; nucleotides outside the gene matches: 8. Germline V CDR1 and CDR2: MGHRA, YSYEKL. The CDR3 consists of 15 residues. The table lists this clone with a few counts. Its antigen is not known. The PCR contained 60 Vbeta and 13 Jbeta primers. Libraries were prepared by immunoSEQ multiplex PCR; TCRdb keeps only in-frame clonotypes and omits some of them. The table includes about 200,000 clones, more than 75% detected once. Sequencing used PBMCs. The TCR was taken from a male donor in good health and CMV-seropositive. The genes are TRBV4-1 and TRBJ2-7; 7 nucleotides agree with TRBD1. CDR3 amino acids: CASSHPGQSYYEQYF. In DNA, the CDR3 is TGCGCCAGCAGCCACCCGGGACAGAGCTACTACGAGCAGTACTTC.